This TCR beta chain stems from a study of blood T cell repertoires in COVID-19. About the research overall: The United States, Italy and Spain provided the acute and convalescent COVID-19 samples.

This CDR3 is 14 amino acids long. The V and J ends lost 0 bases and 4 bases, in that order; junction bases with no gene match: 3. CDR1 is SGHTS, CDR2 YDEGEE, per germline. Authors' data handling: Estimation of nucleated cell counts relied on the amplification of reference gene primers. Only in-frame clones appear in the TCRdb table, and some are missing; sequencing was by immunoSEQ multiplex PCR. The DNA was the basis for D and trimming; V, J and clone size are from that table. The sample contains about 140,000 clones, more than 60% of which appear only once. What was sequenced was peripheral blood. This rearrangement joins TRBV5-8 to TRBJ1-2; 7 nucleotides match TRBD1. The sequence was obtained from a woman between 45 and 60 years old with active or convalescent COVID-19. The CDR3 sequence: CASSLDRGVYGYTF. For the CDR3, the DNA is TGTGCCAGCAGCTTGGACAGGGGCGTCTATGGCTACACCTTC.